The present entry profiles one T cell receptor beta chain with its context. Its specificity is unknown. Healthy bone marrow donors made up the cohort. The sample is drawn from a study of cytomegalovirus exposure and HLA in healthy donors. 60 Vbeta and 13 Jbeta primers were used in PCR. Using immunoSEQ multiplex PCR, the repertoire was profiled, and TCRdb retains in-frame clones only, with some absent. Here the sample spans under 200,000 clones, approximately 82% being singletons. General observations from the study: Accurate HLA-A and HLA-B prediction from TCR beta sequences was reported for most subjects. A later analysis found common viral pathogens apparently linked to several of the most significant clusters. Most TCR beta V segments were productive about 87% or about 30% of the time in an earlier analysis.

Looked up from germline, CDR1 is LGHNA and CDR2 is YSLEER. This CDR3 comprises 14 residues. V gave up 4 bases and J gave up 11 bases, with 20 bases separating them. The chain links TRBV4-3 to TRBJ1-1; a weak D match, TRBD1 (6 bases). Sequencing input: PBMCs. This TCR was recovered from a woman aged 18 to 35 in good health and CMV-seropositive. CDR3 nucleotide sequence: TGCGCCAGCAGCCCGCAAGTTGCCGCAGGGGTGGCTTTCTTT. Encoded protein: CASSPQVAAGVAFF.